The 11 T cell receptor beta chains given below trace back to one sample, sequenced in a study of blood T cell repertoires in COVID-19. Generated by immunoSEQ multiplex PCR, the TCRdb table keeps only in-frame clones and is missing some. This table has over 65,000 clones, 75% to 90% appearing once. The sample taken for sequencing was peripheral blood. These receptors were collected from a human donor in a cohort sampled during active COVID-19.

The chain is built from TRBV7-9 and TRBJ2-5, with D tentatively TRBD2 (6 bases). Trimming left V 5 bases short and J 3 bases short, with 10 bases between. The V gene's germline CDR1 is SEHNR and CDR2 FQNEAQ (reference sequence). This CDR3 is 13 amino acids long. CDR3 bases: TGTGCCAGCAGCAAGGGACTCGAAGAGACCCAGTACTTC. It translates to CASSKGLEETQYF.

The CDR3 DNA reads as TGTGCCGGGAACCCTGCGGTTAATGAAAAACTGTTTTTT. It is translated as CAGNPAVNEKLFF. The chain couples TRBV30 to TRBJ1-4; D remains ambiguous. The V end was cut by 8 bases, the J end by 4 bases, with 14 bases between. Germline values: CDR1 GTSNPN, CDR2 SVGIG (reference sequence). This CDR3 contains 13 residues.

The chain couples TRBV28 to TRBJ1-2; D might be TRBD1 (5 bases). Germline lookup yields CDR1 MDHEN and CDR2 SYDVKM. The CDR3 is 13 amino acids. V was pared by 3 bases and J by 4 bases, with 9 bases between. CDR3: CASSFRQPYGYTF. CDR3 bases: TGTGCCAGCAGTTTCAGACAGCCCTATGGCTACACCTTC.

This chain joins TRBV28 and TRBJ2-3; 7 positions agree with TRBD2. The V gene's germline CDR1 is MDHEN and CDR2 SYDVKM. The V segment lost 4 bases and the J segment 2 bases; nucleotides outside the gene matches: 6. This CDR3 spans 15 amino acids. CDR3 amino acids: CASSSRAGSTDTQYF. Here the CDR3 DNA reads TGTGCCAGCAGTTCTAGAGCGGGGTCCACAGATACGCAGTATTTT.

The chain couples TRBV2 to TRBJ2-1, with 7 positions matching TRBD2. The junction had 8 bases not matched to a gene; V was cut back by 4 bases and J by 2 bases. This CDR3 contains 16 residues. The germline CDR1 and CDR2 sequences are SNHLY and FYNNEI. CDR3 region: CASSAISGAAYNEQFF. In nucleotides, the CDR3 is TGTGCCAGCAGTGCGATAAGCGGGGCGGCCTACAATGAGCAGTTCTTC.

In DNA, the CDR3 is TGTGCCAGCAGCGGAGACGGGACTAATGAAAAACTGTTTTTT. Protein: CASSGDGTNEKLFF. The J gene is TRBJ1-4, the V gene TRBV9; D unresolved. The germline V gene encodes CDR1 SGDLS and CDR2 YYNGEE. V lost 3 bases, J lost 2 bases, and 8 bases lay in between. The CDR3 loop spans 14 amino acids.

The chain links TRBV15 to TRBJ2-1; TRBD2 matches at 7 bases. Germline values: CDR1 LNHNV, CDR2 YYDKDF (reference sequence). The CDR3 consists of 18 residues. Trimming took 1 base from V and 2 from J; bases not matched to a gene: 11. DNA of the CDR3: TGTGCCACCAGCAGAGGTCCGGTGGGGACTATGACCTACAATGAGCAGTTCTTC. Its translation: CATSRGPVGTMTYNEQFF.

V usage is TRBV28 and J usage is TRBJ1-4; possible D gene TRBD1, 6 bases. Trimming stripped 5 bases from V and 6 bases from J, with 16 bases between. CDR3 size: 15 residues. Germline lookup yields CDR1 MDHEN and CDR2 SYDVKM. The CDR3, as DNA: TGTGCCAGCAGTCCTCCCCAGGGGTCCCATGAAAAACTGTTTTTT. It translates to CASSPPQGSHEKLFF.

This rearrangement joins TRBV3-1 (or the pseudogene TRBV3-2) to TRBJ2-5; 7 positions agree with TRBD1. Germline V gene lookup returns CDR1 LGHDT and CDR2 YNNKEL (reference sequence). V lost 2 bases, J lost 5 bases, and 5 bases stayed unmatched. The CDR3 totals 14 residues. CDR3 sequence reads: CASSQNKGAETQYF. The CDR3 nucleotides read TGTGCCAGCAGCCAAAATAAGGGGGCTGAGACCCAGTACTTC.

The gene calls are TRBV28 and TRBJ2-1, with a weak D call TRBD2 (5 bases). V lost 1 base and J 3 bases, leaving 10 bases between the germline ends. Per the germline V gene, CDR1 is MDHEN and CDR2 is SYDVKM. The CDR3 spans 15 residues. CDR3 amino acids: CASSLSQTSYNEQFF. Here the CDR3 DNA reads TGTGCCAGCAGTTTATCCCAAACTAGCTACAATGAGCAGTTCTTC.

This clone came up once. The chain is built from TRBV28 and TRBJ1-5; 7 bases are shared with TRBD1. V trimming: 10 bases; J trimming: 2 bases; junction bases outside the gene matches: 2. The CDR3 has 12 residues. Germline CDR1 MDHEN, CDR2 SYDVKM. In DNA, the CDR3 is TGTGCCATAGGACAGGGCAATCAGCCCCAGCATTTT. Translation gives CAIGQGNQPQHF.